This T cell receptor beta chain was captured by sequencing in a study of T cells in Graves' hyperthyroidism and ophthalmopathy. Points from the study as a whole: Among thyroid clonotypes expanded above 0.001, most also appeared in blood.

TCR beta CDR3 regions were amplified from RNA. With the HTBI primer set, the TCR CDR3 went through a first round of RT-PCR. TCRdb reanalysed the multiplex PCR reads using MiXCR and keeps one entry per CDR3 protein. The sample has a few hundred thousand distinct CDR3 sequences, roughly 15% seen once. Uncontrolled infection, other autoimmune disease, pregnancy or lactation led to exclusion. PBMCs were collected from a roughly 9.7 ml volume of fresh peripheral blood. This clonotype has just a few counts. Its specificity is not known. V lost 0 bases and J 0 bases, leaving 10 bases between the germline ends. Germline V lookup: CDR1 DFQATT, CDR2 SNEGSKA (reference sequence). This CDR3 region has 15 residues.

The sample was blood. This clonotype was obtained from a woman aged 25 to 39 with Graves' ophthalmopathy. The V and J genes are TRBV20-1 and TRBJ2-3, with D possibly matching TRBD1 (5 bases). CDR3 sequence (DNA): TGCAGTGCTAGAGAAAAGGGGCGGAGCACAGATACGCAGTATTTT. Its protein is CSAREKGRSTDTQYF.